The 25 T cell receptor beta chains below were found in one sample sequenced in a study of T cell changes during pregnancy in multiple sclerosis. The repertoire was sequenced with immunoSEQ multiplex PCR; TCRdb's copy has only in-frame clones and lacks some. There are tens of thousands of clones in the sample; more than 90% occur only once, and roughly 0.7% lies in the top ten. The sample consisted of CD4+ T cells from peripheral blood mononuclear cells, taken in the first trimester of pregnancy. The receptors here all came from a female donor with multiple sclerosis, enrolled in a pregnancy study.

The CDR3 DNA follows: TGTGCCAGCAGCCTAACAGGGGACAATCAGCCCCAGCATTTT. Translated: CASSLTGDNQPQHF. The V and J genes are TRBV6-9 and TRBJ1-5, with 7 bases identical to TRBD1. The germline CDR1 and CDR2 sequences are MNHGY and SVAAGI. The CDR3 runs 14 residues. The V segment lost 6 bases and the J segment 3 bases; nucleotides outside the gene matches: 5.

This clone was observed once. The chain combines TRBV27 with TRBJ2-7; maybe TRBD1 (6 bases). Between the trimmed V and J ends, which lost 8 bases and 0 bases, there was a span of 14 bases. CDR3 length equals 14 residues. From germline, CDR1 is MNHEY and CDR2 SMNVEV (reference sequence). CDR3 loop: CASRDRPPSYEQYF. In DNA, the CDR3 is TGTGCCAGCCGAGACAGGCCCCCCTCCTACGAGCAGTACTTC.

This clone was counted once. The CDR3 bases are TGTGCCAGCAACGAAGGAGCAGGGATCGGTTCACCCCTCCACTTT. Its translation is CASNEGAGIGSPLHF. This sequence joins TRBV25-1 and TRBJ1-6; tentatively, D is TRBD1 (5 bases). CDR3 length: 15 amino acids. V dropped 7 bases and J dropped 9 bases, with 19 bases sitting between them. From germline, CDR1 is MGHDK and CDR2 SYGVNS. Full variable domain (rest looked up from reference TRBV25-1 and TRBJ1-6): EADIYQTPRYLVIGTGKKITLECSQTMGHDKMYWYQQDPGMELHLIHYSYGVNSTEKGDLSSESTVSRIRTEHFPLTLESARPSHTSQYLCASNEGAGIGSPLHFGNGTRLTVT.

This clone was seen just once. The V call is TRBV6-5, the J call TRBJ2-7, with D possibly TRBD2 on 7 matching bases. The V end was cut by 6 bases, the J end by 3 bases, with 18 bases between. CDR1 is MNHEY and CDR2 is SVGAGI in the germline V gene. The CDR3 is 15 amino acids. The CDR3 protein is CASSLQGGENYEQYF. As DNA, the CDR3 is TGTGCCAGCAGCCTACAGGGAGGGGAGAACTACGAGCAGTACTTC.

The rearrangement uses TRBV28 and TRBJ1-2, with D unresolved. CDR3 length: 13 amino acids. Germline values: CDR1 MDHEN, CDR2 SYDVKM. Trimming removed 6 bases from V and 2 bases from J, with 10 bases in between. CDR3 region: CASRLTVNYGYTF. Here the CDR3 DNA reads TGTGCCAGCAGGCTTACAGTGAACTATGGCTACACCTTC.

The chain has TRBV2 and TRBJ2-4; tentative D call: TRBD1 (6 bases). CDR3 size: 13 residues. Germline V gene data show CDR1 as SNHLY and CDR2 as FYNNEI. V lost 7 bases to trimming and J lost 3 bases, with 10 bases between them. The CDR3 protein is CASNLDSKNIQYF. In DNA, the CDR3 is TGTGCCAGCAATCTGGACAGCAAAAACATTCAGTACTTC.

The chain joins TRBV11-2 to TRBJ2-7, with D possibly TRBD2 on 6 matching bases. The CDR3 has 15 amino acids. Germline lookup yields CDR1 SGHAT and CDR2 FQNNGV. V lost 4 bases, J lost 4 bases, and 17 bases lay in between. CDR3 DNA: TGTGCCAGCAGCTCGGACGGGACTGCCCCGTACGAGCAGTACTTC. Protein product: CASSSDGTAPYEQYF.

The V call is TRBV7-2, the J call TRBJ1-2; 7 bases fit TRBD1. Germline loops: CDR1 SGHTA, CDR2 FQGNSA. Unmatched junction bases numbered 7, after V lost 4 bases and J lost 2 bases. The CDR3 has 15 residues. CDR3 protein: CASSSWDRPNYGYTF. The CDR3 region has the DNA TGTGCCAGCAGCTCTTGGGACAGACCAAACTATGGCTACACCTTC.

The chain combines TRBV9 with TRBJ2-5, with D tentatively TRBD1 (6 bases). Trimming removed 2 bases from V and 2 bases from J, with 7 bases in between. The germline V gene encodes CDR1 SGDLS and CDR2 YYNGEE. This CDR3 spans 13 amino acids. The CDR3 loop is CASSVTGQETQYF. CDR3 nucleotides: TGTGCCAGCAGCGTTACAGGGCAAGAGACCCAGTACTTC.

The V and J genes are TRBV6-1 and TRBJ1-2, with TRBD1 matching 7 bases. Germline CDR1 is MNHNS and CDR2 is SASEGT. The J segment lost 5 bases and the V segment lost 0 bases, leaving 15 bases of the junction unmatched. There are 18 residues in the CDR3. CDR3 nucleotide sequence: TGTGCCAGCAGTGAAGCGCTACCGGGACAGACTTTTTTATATGGCTACACCTTC. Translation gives CASSEALPGQTFLYGYTF.

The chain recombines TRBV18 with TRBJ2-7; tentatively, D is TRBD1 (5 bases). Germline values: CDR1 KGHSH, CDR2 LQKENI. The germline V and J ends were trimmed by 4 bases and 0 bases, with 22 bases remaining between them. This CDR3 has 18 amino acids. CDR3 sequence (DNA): TGTGCCAGCTCACAACGTAGCTACAGGAAAGGGAACTCCTACGAGCAGTACTTC. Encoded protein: CASSQRSYRKGNSYEQYF.

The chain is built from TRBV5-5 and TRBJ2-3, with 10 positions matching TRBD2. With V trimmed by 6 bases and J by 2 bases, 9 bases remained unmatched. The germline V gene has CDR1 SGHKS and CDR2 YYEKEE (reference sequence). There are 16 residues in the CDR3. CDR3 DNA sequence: TGTGCCAGCATCCCGGCGAGCGGGAGGGCCACAGATACGCAGTATTTT. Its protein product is CASIPASGRATDTQYF.

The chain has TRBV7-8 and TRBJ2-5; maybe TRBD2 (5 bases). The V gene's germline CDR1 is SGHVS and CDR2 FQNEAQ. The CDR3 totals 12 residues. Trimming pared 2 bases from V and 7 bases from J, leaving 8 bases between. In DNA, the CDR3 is TGTGCCAGCAGCTTATCGGAGGTGACCCAGTACTTC. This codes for CASSLSEVTQYF.

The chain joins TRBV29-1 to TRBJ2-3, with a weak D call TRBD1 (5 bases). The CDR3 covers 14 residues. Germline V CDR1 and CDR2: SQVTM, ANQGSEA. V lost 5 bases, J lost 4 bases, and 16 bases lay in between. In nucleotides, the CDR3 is TGCAGCGTTTCTAGGACAATGATCGCAGATACGCAGTATTTT. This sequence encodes CSVSRTMIADTQYF.

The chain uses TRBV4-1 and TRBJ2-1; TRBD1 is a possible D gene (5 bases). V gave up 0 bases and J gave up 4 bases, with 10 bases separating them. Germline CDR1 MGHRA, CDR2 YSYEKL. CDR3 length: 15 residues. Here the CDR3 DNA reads TGCGCCAGCAGCCAAGAAACGACAGCATACAATGAGCAGTTCTTC. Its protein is CASSQETTAYNEQFF.

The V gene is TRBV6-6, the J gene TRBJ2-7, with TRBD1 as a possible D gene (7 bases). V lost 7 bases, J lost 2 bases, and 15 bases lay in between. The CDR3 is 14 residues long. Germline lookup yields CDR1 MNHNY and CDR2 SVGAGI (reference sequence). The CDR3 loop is CASNPTGRPYEQYF. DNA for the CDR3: TGTGCCAGCAATCCGACAGGGAGGCCCTACGAGCAGTACTTC.

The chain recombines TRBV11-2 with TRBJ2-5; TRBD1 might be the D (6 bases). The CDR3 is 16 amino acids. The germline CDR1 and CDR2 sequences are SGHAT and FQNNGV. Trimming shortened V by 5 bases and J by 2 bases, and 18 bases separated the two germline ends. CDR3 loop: CASSRWTVILQETQYF. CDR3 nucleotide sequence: TGTGCCAGCAGCCGATGGACAGTAATCTTACAAGAGACCCAGTACTTC.

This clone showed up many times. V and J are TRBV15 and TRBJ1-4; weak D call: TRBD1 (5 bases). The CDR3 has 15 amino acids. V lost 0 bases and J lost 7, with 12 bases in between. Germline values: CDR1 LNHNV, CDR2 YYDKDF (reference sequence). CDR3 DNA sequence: TGTGCCACCAGCAGAGATGGCGGGGGTAGTGAAAAACTGTTTTTT. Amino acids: CATSRDGGGSEKLFF.

The CDR3 DNA is TGTGCCAGCAGTTTCGGAACTAGCGCTCGTGAGCAGTTCTTC. This sequence encodes CASSFGTSAREQFF. This chain uses TRBV6-6 with TRBJ2-1; TRBD2 aligns across 7 bases. The junction had 9 bases not matched to a gene; V was cut back by 4 bases and J by 9 bases. CDR3 length: 14 residues. Germline CDR1 reads MNHNY; CDR2 reads SVGAGI (reference sequence).

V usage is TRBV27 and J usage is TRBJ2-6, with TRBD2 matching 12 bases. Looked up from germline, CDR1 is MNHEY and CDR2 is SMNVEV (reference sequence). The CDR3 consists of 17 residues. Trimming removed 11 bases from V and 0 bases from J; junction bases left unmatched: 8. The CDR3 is CASGLAGVVSGANVLTF. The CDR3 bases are TGTGCCTCGGGACTAGCGGGTGTGGTCTCTGGGGCCAACGTCCTGACTTTC. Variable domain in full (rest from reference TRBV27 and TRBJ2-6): EAQVTQNPRYLITVTGKKLTVTCSQNMNHEYMSWYRQDPGLGLRQIYYSMNVEVTDKGDVPEGYKVSRKEKRNFPLILESPSPNQTSLYFCASGLAGVVSGANVLTFGAGSRLTVL.

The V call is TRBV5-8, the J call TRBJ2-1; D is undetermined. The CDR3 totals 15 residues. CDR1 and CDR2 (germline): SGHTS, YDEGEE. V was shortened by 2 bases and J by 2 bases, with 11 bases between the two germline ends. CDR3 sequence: CASSFGWQTYNEQFF. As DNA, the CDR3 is TGTGCCAGCAGCTTTGGTTGGCAGACCTACAATGAGCAGTTCTTC.

CDR3 sequence (DNA): TGTGCCAGCAGTGACACGGGGTGGTACTCTGGAAACACCATATATTTT. It is translated as CASSDTGWYSGNTIYF. V usage is TRBV6-1 and J usage is TRBJ1-3; no definite D call. There are 16 residues in the CDR3. Germline lookup yields CDR1 MNHNS and CDR2 SASEGT. Trimming took 3 bases from V and 0 from J, leaving 12 bases between them.

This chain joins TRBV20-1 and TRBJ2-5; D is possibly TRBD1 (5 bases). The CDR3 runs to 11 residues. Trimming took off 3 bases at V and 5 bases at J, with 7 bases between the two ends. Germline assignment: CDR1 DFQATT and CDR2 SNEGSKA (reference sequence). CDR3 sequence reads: CSASWGETQYF. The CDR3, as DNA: TGCAGTGCTAGCTGGGGCGAGACCCAGTACTTC.

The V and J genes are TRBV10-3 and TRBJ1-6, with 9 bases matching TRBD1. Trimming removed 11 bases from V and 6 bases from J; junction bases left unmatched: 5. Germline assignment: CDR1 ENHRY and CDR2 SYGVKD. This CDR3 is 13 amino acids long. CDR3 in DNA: TGTGCCGTTTCGACAGGGGGTAATTCACCCCTCCACTTT. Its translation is CAVSTGGNSPLHF.

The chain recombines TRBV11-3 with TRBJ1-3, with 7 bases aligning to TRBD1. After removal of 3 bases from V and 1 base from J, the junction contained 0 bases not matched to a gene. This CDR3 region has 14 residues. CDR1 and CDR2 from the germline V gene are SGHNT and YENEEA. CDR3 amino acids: CASSLGQSGNTIYF. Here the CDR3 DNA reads TGTGCCAGCAGCTTGGGACAGTCTGGAAACACCATATATTTT.